The 17 T cell receptor beta chains below were found in one sample sequenced in a study of T cells in Graves' hyperthyroidism and ophthalmopathy. TCR beta CDR3 regions were amplified from RNA transcripts. During a first-round RT-PCR of the TCR CDR3, the HTBI primer set was used. MiXCR, applied by TCRdb to the multiplex PCR reads, yields one record per CDR3 protein. The sample carries nearly 750,000 distinct CDR3 sequences, just over 35% recorded once. Sequenced: blood. The receptors shown here come from a woman in her thirties or forties with Graves' hyperthyroidism.

The chain joins TRBV7-3 to TRBJ1-4; 7 bases line up with TRBD1. Trimming took 5 bases from V and 11 from J; bases not matched to a gene: 20. CDR3 size: 17 residues. Germline V CDR1 and CDR2: SGHTA, FQGTGA. CDR3 DNA: TGTGCCAGCAGCCATACTTCGACCGGGACAGTTAGGGGGAAACTGTTTTTT. Protein: CASSHTSTGTVRGKLFF.

This clonotype was seen many times. The chain links TRBV12-3 or TRBV12-4 to TRBJ1-3; the D gene is possibly TRBD1 (5 bases). Trimming shortened V by 3 bases and J by 1 base, and 13 bases separated the two germline ends. CDR3 length: 16 residues. The CDR3 loop reads CASSLVDRTSGNTIYF. The DNA for the CDR3 is TGTGCCAGCAGTTTGGTGGATAGGACATCTGGAAACACCATATATTTT.

Many counts were recorded for this clonotype. V usage is TRBV7-2 and J usage is TRBJ2-6; no firm D call. V was clipped by 5 bases and J by 2 bases, with 16 bases between them. There are 17 residues in the CDR3. Germline values: CDR1 SGHTA, CDR2 FQGNSA. The CDR3 sequence is CASSGHQARAGANVLTF. In DNA, the CDR3 is TGTGCCAGCAGCGGGCACCAGGCTCGGGCTGGGGCCAACGTCCTGACTTTC.

This clonotype was observed a handful of times. The chain employs TRBV9 and TRBJ1-3; tentative D call: TRBD1 (6 bases). Trimming left V 3 bases short and J 0 bases short, with 22 bases between. This CDR3 is built from 19 residues. Germline CDR1 is SGDLS and CDR2 is YYNGEE. This CDR3 is CASSGIRSTGLLSGNTIYF. CDR3 nucleotides: TGTGCCAGCAGCGGAATACGTTCGACAGGATTACTCTCTGGAAACACCATATATTTT.

The rearrangement uses TRBV4-1 and TRBJ1-5, with a tentative D call TRBD1 (5 bases). The germline gives CDR1 MGHRA, CDR2 YSYEKL. The V end was cut by 2 bases, the J end by 7 bases, with 21 bases between. The CDR3 covers 17 residues. The CDR3 loop reads CASSQPPSGPGGQPQHF. The CDR3 DNA is TGCGCCAGCAGCCAACCACCGTCGGGACCGGGAGGCCAGCCCCAGCATTTT.

A few counts support this clonotype. The rearrangement joins TRBV6-6 to TRBJ1-2, with a possible D match to TRBD1 (6 bases). Germline V gene lookup returns CDR1 MNHNY and CDR2 SVGAGI (reference sequence). This CDR3 contains 13 residues. V lost 8 bases, J lost 4 bases, and 14 bases lay in between. The CDR3 nucleotides read TGTGCCAGCGTCAAAAAGGGGGTCTATGGCTACACCTTC. As protein: CASVKKGVYGYTF.

The V call is TRBV7-9, the J call TRBJ1-2, with TRBD1 as a possible D gene (6 bases). The germline V gene encodes CDR1 SEHNR and CDR2 FQNEAQ (reference sequence). The CDR3 has 14 residues. V dropped 3 bases and J dropped 6 bases, with 14 bases sitting between them. CDR3 in amino acids: CASSFGGGADGYTF. The DNA of the CDR3 is TGTGCCAGCAGCTTCGGAGGGGGGGCAGATGGCTACACCTTC.

Turning to this clonotype: One base away lies a much larger clone, so this may be a sequencing read error. The CDR3 DNA follows: TGTGCCGGCAGCTTACGTTTGGCACCCGGGGAGCTGTTTTTT. Amino acid sequence: CAGSLRLAPGELFF. The chain joins TRBV11-2 to TRBJ2-2; D is undetermined. CDR1 SGHAT and CDR2 FQNNGV come from the germline V gene. The CDR3 is 14 amino acids.

This clonotype was picked up many times. CDR3 protein: CASSTRTAENTEAFF. DNA for the CDR3: TGTGCCAGCAGCACAAGGACGGCGGAGAACACTGAAGCTTTCTTT. The rearrangement uses TRBV5-4 and TRBJ1-1; D is uncertain. Per germline, CDR1 SGHNT and CDR2 YYREEE (reference sequence). The V end was cut by 4 bases, the J end by 1 base, with 14 bases between. The CDR3 has 15 amino acids.

V is TRBV10-3 and J is TRBJ2-3, with D possibly being TRBD1 (5 bases). The V end lost 0 bases, the J end lost 2 bases, and 12 bases lay between the germline ends. Germline values: CDR1 ENHRY, CDR2 SYGVKD. The CDR3 consists of 16 residues. This CDR3 is CAISESGRDNTDTQYF. As DNA, the CDR3 is TGTGCCATCAGTGAGTCGGGGCGCGATAACACAGATACGCAGTATTTT.

A few counts support this clonotype. The V and J genes are TRBV10-3 and TRBJ2-7; 7 bases fit TRBD2. This CDR3 is built from 12 residues. The trim removed 9 bases at V and 5 bases at J, leaving 7 bases unmatched. The germline CDR1 and CDR2 sequences are ENHRY and SYGVKD. The CDR3 coding sequence is TGTGCCATGTCGACTAGCCTCCACGAGCAGTACTTC. Translated, it gives CAMSTSLHEQYF.

This chain uses TRBV25-1 with TRBJ1-5, with D possibly matching TRBD1 (6 bases). V was shortened by 4 bases and J by 10 bases, with 17 bases between the two germline ends. The length of the CDR3 is 14 residues. Looked up from germline, CDR1 is MGHDK and CDR2 is SYGVNS. This chain's CDR3 is CASSVPGAGHPQHF. The CDR3 coding sequence is TGTGCCAGCAGTGTGCCGGGGGCGGGTCATCCCCAGCATTTT.

This sequence joins TRBV12-3 or TRBV12-4 and TRBJ1-1; 10 bases line up with TRBD1. The CDR3 is 12 amino acids. Trimming at V came to 6 bases and at J to 11 bases, leaving 6 bases not matched to a gene. The CDR3 loop reads CASRGTGVLAFF. CDR3 bases: TGTGCCAGCAGGGGGACAGGGGTCCTGGCTTTCTTT.

This sequence joins TRBV7-2 and TRBJ2-5; 12 positions match TRBD2. CDR1 is SGHTA, CDR2 FQGNSA, per germline. The CDR3 sequence is 18 residues long. The junction had 8 bases not matched to a gene; V was cut back by 0 bases and J by 3 bases. CDR3: CASSLALAGLAGKETQYF. The CDR3 DNA reads TGTGCCAGCAGCTTAGCGCTAGCAGGACTAGCGGGGAAAGAGACCCAGTACTTC.

The rearrangement links TRBV29-1 to TRBJ2-7, with D perhaps matching TRBD1 (6 bases). Germline V CDR1 and CDR2: SQVTM, ANQGSEA. The CDR3 spans 12 residues. Between the trimmed V and J ends, which lost 3 bases and 6 bases, there was a span of 12 bases. The CDR3 DNA reads TGCAGCGTTGAGGTCTCCAGGGGCGAGCAGTACTTC. This codes for CSVEVSRGEQYF.

V is TRBV7-9 and J is TRBJ1-2; perhaps TRBD1 as D (6 bases). The CDR3 is made up of 13 amino acids. Germline CDR1 SEHNR, CDR2 FQNEAQ (reference sequence). Trimming took 3 bases from V and 6 from J, leaving 11 bases between them. This CDR3 reads CASSFREGDGYTF. The CDR3 nucleotides are TGTGCCAGCAGCTTCAGGGAGGGGGATGGCTACACCTTC.

This clonotype was seen repeatedly, ten times or more. This sequence joins TRBV6-1 and TRBJ1-1; D is ambiguous. Germline V CDR1 and CDR2: MNHNS, SASEGT. Trimming left V 0 bases short and J 4 bases short, with 9 bases between. The CDR3 extends over 14 amino acids. CDR3 in DNA: TGTGCCAGCAGTGAAGCGTGGGTTGGCACTGAAGCTTTCTTT. This codes for CASSEAWVGTEAFF.